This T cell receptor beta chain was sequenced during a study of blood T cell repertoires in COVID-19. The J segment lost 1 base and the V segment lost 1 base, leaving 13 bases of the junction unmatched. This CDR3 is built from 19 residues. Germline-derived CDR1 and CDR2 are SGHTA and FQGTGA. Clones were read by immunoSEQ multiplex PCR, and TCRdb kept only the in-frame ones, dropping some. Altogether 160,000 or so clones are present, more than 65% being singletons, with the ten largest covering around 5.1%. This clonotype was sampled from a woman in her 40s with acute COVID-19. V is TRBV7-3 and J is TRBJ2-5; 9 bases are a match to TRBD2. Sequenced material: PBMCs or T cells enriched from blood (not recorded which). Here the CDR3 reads CASSLRAGSSGTLQETQYF. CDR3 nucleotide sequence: TGTGCCAGCAGCTTAAGGGCGGGGTCTAGCGGGACCCTCCAAGAGACCCAGTACTTC.